One and the same sample provided the 20 T cell receptor beta chains below, sequenced in a study of T-cell memory formation after mild COVID-19. A single record per CDR3 protein comes from TCRdb applying MiXCR to the 5' RACE reads. The sample consists of hundreds of thousands of distinct CDR3 sequences, over 20% of them appearing once. Material: PBMCs or a T cell subset sorted from them (not recorded which). Every receptor here comes from an adult woman who had mild COVID-19 (a few samples of this study predate the infection). Cell type and time point are not known.

This clonotype was picked up a small number of times. The rearrangement joins TRBV10-3 to TRBJ2-7; 7 nucleotides match TRBD1. Trimming cost V 7 bases and J 3 bases; bases outside gene matches: 3. Germline-derived CDR1 and CDR2 are ENHRY and SYGVKD. CDR3 size: 12 residues. CDR3 residues: CAIKGGDYEQYF. In DNA, the CDR3 is TGTGCCATCAAAGGGGGCGACTACGAGCAGTACTTC.

The chain carries TRBV7-2 and TRBJ1-1; 11 bases align to TRBD1. The CDR3 sequence is 15 residues long. The junction had 6 bases not matched to a gene; V was cut back by 1 base and J by 8 bases. The germline gives CDR1 SGHTA, CDR2 FQGNSA. The CDR3 here is CASSLVRTGGWEAFF. CDR3 sequence (DNA): TGTGCCAGCAGCTTAGTCAGGACAGGGGGCTGGGAAGCTTTCTTT.

The V and J genes are TRBV15 and TRBJ2-5; D possibly uses TRBD1 or TRBD2 (5 bases each). Germline CDR1 LNHNV, CDR2 YYDKDF (reference sequence). The CDR3 runs to 13 residues. Trimming took off 3 bases at V and 5 bases at J, with 10 bases between the two ends. CDR3 nucleotides: TGTGCCACCAGCAGGAGCAGGGAGGAGACCCAGTACTTC. Protein sequence: CATSRSREETQYF.

In this sample, this clonotype turned up a few times. The chain combines TRBV12-3 or TRBV12-4 with TRBJ1-4; D is perhaps TRBD1 (6 bases). This CDR3 region has 15 residues. The ends were cut back, 2 bases at V and 7 bases at J, with 14 bases in the middle. The CDR3 DNA reads TGTGCCAGCAGTTTACGGGGGCGAGGGAGTGAAAAACTGTTTTTT. It codes for CASSLRGRGSEKLFF.

The chain uses TRBV5-6 and TRBJ1-2, with D tentatively TRBD1 (5 bases). This CDR3 region has 14 residues. Germline CDR1 SGHDT, CDR2 YYEEEE. V shed 4 bases and J shed 2 bases, with 12 bases lying between them. CDR3 sequence (DNA): TGTGCCAGCAGCCCGGACGGGGGAAACTATGGCTACACCTTC. Protein product: CASSPDGGNYGYTF. Full variable domain (outside the CDR3, taken from reference TRBV5-6 and TRBJ1-2): DAGVTQSPTHLIKTRGQQVTLRCSPKSGHDTVSWYQQALGQGPQFIFQYYEEEERQRGNFPDRFSGHQFPNYSSELNVNALLLGDSALYLCASSPDGGNYGYTFGSGTRLTVV.

The chain combines TRBV12-3 or TRBV12-4 with TRBJ2-3; D gene uncertain. This CDR3 has 11 amino acids. V lost 6 bases, J lost 9 bases, and 10 bases lay in between. The CDR3 bases are TGTGCCAGCAGGCTGCGTGACACGCAGTATTTT. It is translated as CASRLRDTQYF.

In its sample, this clonotype was seen a few times. The gene calls are TRBV27 and TRBJ2-5, with D perhaps TRBD2 (5 bases). Germline CDR1 is MNHEY and CDR2 is SMNVEV (reference sequence). This CDR3 has 18 residues. The V end lost 5 bases, the J end lost 1 base, and 23 bases lay between the germline ends. The CDR3 is CASSKYSGNWVLQETQYF. The CDR3 nucleotides read TGTGCCAGCAGTAAATACTCGGGGAATTGGGTCCTCCAAGAGACCCAGTACTTC.

The rearrangement joins TRBV21-1 to TRBJ1-5; the DNA was not compared with TRBD1, the D call given in the table. TRBV21-1 is given as a pseudogene. This CDR3 is built from 16 residues. The CDR3 DNA sequence: TGTGCCAGCAGCCCCCCAAGGCAGACAGTTAATCAGCCCCAGCATTTT. Protein product: CASSPPRQTVNQPQHF.

This clonotype was recorded many times. The V call is TRBV24-1, the J call TRBJ2-5, with 8 bases that match TRBD1. The CDR3 totals 14 residues. The V gene's germline CDR1 is KGHDR and CDR2 SFDVKD. The V gene end was trimmed by 4 bases and the J gene end by 5 bases; junction bases not matched to a gene: 5. Here the CDR3 DNA reads TGTGCCACCAGTGACCGACAGGGGCCGGAGACCCAGTACTTC. Translated: CATSDRQGPETQYF.

In its sample, this clonotype was seen a few times. The chain couples TRBV15 to TRBJ2-3; the D gene is possibly TRBD1 (6 bases). The CDR3 loop spans 14 amino acids. V shed 4 bases and J shed 6 bases, with 14 bases lying between them. Germline CDR1 and CDR2: LNHNV and YYDKDF (reference sequence). The CDR3 loop is CATSIRTGPDTQYF. The DNA of the CDR3 is TGTGCCACCAGCATTCGTACAGGGCCCGATACGCAGTATTTT. Combining the CDR3 with reference TRBV15 and TRBJ2-3 gives the whole variable domain DAMVIQNPRYQVTQFGKPVTLSCSQTLNHNVMYWYQQKSSQAPKLLFHYYDKDFNNEADTPDNFQSRRPNTSFCFLDIRSPGLGDTAMYLCATSIRTGPDTQYFGPGTRLTVL.

V and J are TRBV7-8 and TRBJ1-5, with D unclear. The CDR3 spans 15 residues. Germline V gene lookup returns CDR1 SGHVS and CDR2 FQNEAQ. The V end lost 4 bases, the J end lost 3 bases, and 13 bases lay between the germline ends. CDR3 region: CASSSPGRDNQPQHF. CDR3 sequence (DNA): TGTGCCAGCAGCTCCCCCGGGCGGGACAATCAGCCCCAGCATTTT.

CDR3 amino acids: CASSLVDRDNEQFF. The CDR3 bases are TGTGCCAGCAGCTTGGTGGATAGGGACAATGAGCAGTTCTTC. The chain couples TRBV5-6 to TRBJ2-1; D is uncertain. Looked up from germline, CDR1 is SGHDT and CDR2 is YYEEEE. The V gene lost 0 bases and the J gene lost 5 bases, with 9 bases spanning the gap. This CDR3 has 14 amino acids.

To note about this clonotype: An end of the junction does not agree with germline; a read error may underlie this. This rearrangement joins TRBV25-1 to TRBJ2-1; a weak D match, TRBD2 (6 bases). Germline-derived CDR1 and CDR2 are MGHDK and SYGVNS. This CDR3 spans 11 amino acids. Here the CDR3 DNA reads TGTGCCAGCAGTGAAAACCGGGACTTGATCTTC. Amino acids: CASSENRDLIF. The full variable domain, with the rest looked up from reference TRBV25-1 and TRBJ2-1, is EADIYQTPRYLVIGTGKKITLECSQTMGHDKMYWYQQDPGMELHLIHYSYGVNSTEKGDLSSESTVSRIRTEHFPLTLESARPSHTSQYLCASSENRDLIFGPGTRLTVL.

The chain joins TRBV24-1 to TRBJ2-1; TRBD2 matches at 10 bases. The CDR3 loop spans 17 amino acids. CDR1 KGHDR and CDR2 SFDVKD come from the germline V gene. V trimming: 4 bases; J trimming: 6 bases; junction bases outside the gene matches: 11. Here the CDR3 DNA reads TGTGCCACCAGTGAAGATGCTAGCGGGGGAGTGGGCAATGAGCAGTTCTTC. It codes for CATSEDASGGVGNEQFF.

This clonotype was observed at least ten times. The CDR3 loop reads CASSLDGGGSSYEQYF. The CDR3 DNA sequence: TGTGCCAGCAGCTTAGATGGGGGGGGTAGCTCCTACGAGCAGTACTTC. The chain is built from TRBV7-8 and TRBJ2-7; 7 bases fit TRBD2. V was clipped by 1 base and J by 0 bases; unmatched bases: 6. Germline V gene lookup returns CDR1 SGHVS and CDR2 FQNEAQ. The CDR3 loop spans 16 amino acids.

In its sample, this clonotype was seen many times. The J gene is TRBJ1-5, the V gene TRBV7-9, with TRBD1 matching 8 bases. The J segment lost 5 bases and the V segment lost 5 bases, leaving 2 bases of the junction unmatched. There are 13 residues in the CDR3. Germline-derived CDR1 and CDR2 are SEHNR and FQNEAQ (reference sequence). The CDR3 sequence: CASSLQGDQPQHF. The CDR3 DNA reads TGTGCCAGCAGCCTACAGGGGGATCAGCCCCAGCATTTT.

This chain links TRBV5-1 with TRBJ2-6; D not certain. V gave up 2 bases and J gave up 0 bases, with 6 bases separating them. In germline, CDR1 is SGHRS, CDR2 YFSETQ. The CDR3 runs 15 residues. CDR3 bases: TGCGCCAGCAGCTTAACACCCTCTGGGGCCAACGTCCTGACTTTC. Amino acids: CASSLTPSGANVLTF.

This clonotype was detected only a few times. V is TRBV18 and J is TRBJ2-1, with 7 bases matching TRBD2. V lost 3 bases, J lost 2 bases, and 4 bases stayed unmatched. CDR1 and CDR2 (germline): KGHSH, LQKENI. The CDR3 loop spans 15 amino acids. DNA of the CDR3: TGTGCCAGCTCACCGACTGGACTAGCCTACAATGAGCAGTTCTTC. Residues: CASSPTGLAYNEQFF.

This clonotype has a handful of counts. The chain carries TRBV20-1 and TRBJ2-4; weak D call: TRBD2 (6 bases). Germline CDR1 DFQATT, CDR2 SNEGSKA (reference sequence). The CDR3 length is 15 residues. V shed 6 bases and J shed 1 base, with 16 bases lying between them. CDR3 in DNA: TGCAGTGCGCGGGGTCGGTTAGTGGCCAAAAACATTCAGTACTTC. Residues: CSARGRLVAKNIQYF.

The table lists this clonotype with a few counts. The V call is TRBV7-2, the J call TRBJ2-5, with D possibly TRBD2 on 7 matching bases. The CDR3 sequence is 18 residues long. V was shortened by 2 bases and J by 4 bases, with 23 bases between the two germline ends. Germline lookup yields CDR1 SGHTA and CDR2 FQGNSA. This CDR3 reads CASSLTRLGGGLRETQYF. The DNA of the CDR3 is TGTGCCAGCAGCTTAACCCGATTAGGGGGAGGGCTTCGAGAGACCCAGTACTTC.